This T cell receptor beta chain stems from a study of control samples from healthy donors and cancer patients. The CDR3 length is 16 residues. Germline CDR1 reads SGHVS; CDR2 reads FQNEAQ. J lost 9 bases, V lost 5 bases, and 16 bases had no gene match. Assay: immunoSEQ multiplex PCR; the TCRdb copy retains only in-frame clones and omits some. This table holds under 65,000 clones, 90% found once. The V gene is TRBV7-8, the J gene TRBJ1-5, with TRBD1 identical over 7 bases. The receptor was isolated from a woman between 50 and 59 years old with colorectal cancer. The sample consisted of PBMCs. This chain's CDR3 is CASSPDRSGLFWPQHF. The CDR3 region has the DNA TGTGCCAGCAGCCCGGACAGGTCGGGGCTTTTCTGGCCCCAGCATTTT.